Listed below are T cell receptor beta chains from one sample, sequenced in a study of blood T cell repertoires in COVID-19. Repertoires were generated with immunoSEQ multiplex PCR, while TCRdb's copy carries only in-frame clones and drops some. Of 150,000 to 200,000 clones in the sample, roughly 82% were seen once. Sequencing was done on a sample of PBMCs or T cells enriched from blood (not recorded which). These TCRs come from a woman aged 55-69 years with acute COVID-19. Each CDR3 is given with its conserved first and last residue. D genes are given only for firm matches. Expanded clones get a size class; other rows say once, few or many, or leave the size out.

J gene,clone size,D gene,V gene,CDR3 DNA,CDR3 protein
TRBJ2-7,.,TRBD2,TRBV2,TGTGCCAGCAGACTAGCGGGAGGTAATTCCCACGAGCAGTACTTC,CASRLAGGNSHEQYF
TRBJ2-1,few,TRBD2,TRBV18,TGTGCCAGCTCACCAGAGAGCGGGGGTAACAATGAGCAGTTCTTC,CASSPESGGNNEQFF
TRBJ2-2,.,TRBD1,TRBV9,TGTGCCAGCAGCCCACAGGGGGCGAACACCGGGGAGCTGTTTTTT,CASSPQGANTGELFF
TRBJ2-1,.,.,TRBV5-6,TGTGCCAGCAGCATCGGGCCGGGGTCCTACAATGAGCAGTTCTTC,CASSIGPGSYNEQFF
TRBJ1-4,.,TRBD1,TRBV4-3,TGCGCCAGCAGCCAAGATAGAGGGGGCTCAAATGAAAAACTGTTTTTT,CASSQDRGGSNEKLFF
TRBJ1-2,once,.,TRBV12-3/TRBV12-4,TGTGCCAGCAAGCTGGAGGGCAACTATGGCTACACCTTC,CASKLEGNYGYTF
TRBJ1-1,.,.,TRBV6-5,TGTGCCAGCAGTTACGGGGGCGTGAACACTGAAGCTTTCTTT,CASSYGGVNTEAFF
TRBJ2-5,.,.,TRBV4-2,TGTGCCAGCAGCCCGGAGGGGGCCCCTCAAGAGACCCAGTACTTC,CASSPEGAPQETQYF
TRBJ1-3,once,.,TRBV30,TGTGCCTGGAGTCAAGGGGTTACCTCTGGAAACACCATATATTTT,CAWSQGVTSGNTIYF
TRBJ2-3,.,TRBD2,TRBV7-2,TGTGCCAGCAGCTCGGGACTAGCGGGGGGTCGGGGTAGCACAGATACGCAGTATTTT,CASSSGLAGGRGSTDTQYF
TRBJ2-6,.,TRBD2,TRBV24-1,TGTGCCACCCAGAAGCAGGGAGGGTCAGGGGCCAACGTCCTGACTTTC,CATQKQGGSGANVLTF
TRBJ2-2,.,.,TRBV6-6,TGTGCCAGCAGCCGAAGTCCATCCAGGGTTACAAACACCGGGGAGCTGTTTTTT,CASSRSPSRVTNTGELFF
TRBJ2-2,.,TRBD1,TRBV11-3,TGTGCCAGTTCCGGGACAGGGAACACCGGGGAGCTGTTTTTT,CASSGTGNTGELFF
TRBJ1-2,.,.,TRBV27,TGTGCCAGCAGTTTCGAGACGGGGGATCTTTTTGGCTACACCTTC,CASSFETGDLFGYTF
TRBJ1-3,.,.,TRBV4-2,TGTGCCAGCAGTCGGCGAGGGGGAGAAGGAAACACCATATATTTT,CASSRRGGEGNTIYF
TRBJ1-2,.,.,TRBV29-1,TGCAGCGTTGAAGAAAGACAGGCGACCTTC,CSVEERQATF
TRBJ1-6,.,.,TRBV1,TGCACCAGCAGCCCTTGGGGCAGGACGATAAATTCACCCCTCCACTTT,CTSSPWGRTINSPLHF
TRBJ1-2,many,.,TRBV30,TGTGCCTGGAGAAGGGCAGGGGCTAACTATGGCTACACCTTC,CAWRRAGANYGYTF
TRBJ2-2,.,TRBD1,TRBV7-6,TGTGCCAGCAGCTCGGGACAGACAAACACCGGGGAGCTGTTTTTT,CASSSGQTNTGELFF
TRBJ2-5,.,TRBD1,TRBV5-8,TGTGCCAGCAGCCCGCCGGGACAGGTGCAGACCCAGTACTTC,CASSPPGQVQTQYF
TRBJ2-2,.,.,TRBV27,TGTGCCAGCAGTTTATCGGCAGGACTGAACACCGGGGAGCTGTTTTTT,CASSLSAGLNTGELFF
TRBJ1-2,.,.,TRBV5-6,TGTGCCAGCAGCTTGGGTCTTAATTCTAACTATGGCTACACCTTC,CASSLGLNSNYGYTF
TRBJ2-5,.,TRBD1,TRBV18,TGTGCCAGCTCACTGGGACAGGGGGTAGAGACCCAGTACTTC,CASSLGQGVETQYF
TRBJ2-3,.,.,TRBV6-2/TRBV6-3,TGTGCCAGCAGTTACTCCCAGGCTCTTTTGCACGATACGCAGTATTTT,CASSYSQALLHDTQYF
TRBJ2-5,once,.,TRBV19,TGTGCCAGTCGCAAGGGAAGGGGGATGCTAGAAGAGACCCAGTACTTC,CASRKGRGMLEETQYF
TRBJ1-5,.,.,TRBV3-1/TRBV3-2,TGTGCCAGCAGCCAAGATATCGCAGGGGCCAATCAGCCCCAGCATTTT,CASSQDIAGANQPQHF
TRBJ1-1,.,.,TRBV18,TGTGCCAGCTCAGCTTTCGGGACTCGGAACACTGAAGCTTTCTTT,CASSAFGTRNTEAFF
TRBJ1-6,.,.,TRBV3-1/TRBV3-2,TGTGCCAGCAGCCGTCAGGACTATAATTCACCCCTCCACTTT,CASSRQDYNSPLHF
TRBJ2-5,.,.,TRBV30,TGTGCCTGGAGCCCCCCCCCACGGGAGACCCAGTACTTC,CAWSPPPRETQYF
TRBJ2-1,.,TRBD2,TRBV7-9,TGTGCCAGCAGCATTCTAGGACTAGCGATTTCGAGGAATGAGCAGTTCTTC,CASSILGLAISRNEQFF
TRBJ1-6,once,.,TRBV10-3,TGTGCCATCAGTGAGTCGTCGGGAGATAATTCACCCCTCCACTTT,CAISESSGDNSPLHF
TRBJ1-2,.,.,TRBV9,TGTGCCAGCAGCGTAGACGGGGGGAGGTCCTATGGCTACACCTTC,CASSVDGGRSYGYTF
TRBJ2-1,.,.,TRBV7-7,TGTGCCAGCAGCTTTGTAGGAGCTGAGCAGTTCTTC,CASSFVGAEQFF
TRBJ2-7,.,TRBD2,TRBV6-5,TGTGCCAGCAGTTACTCTGGGACTAGCTCCGAGCAGTACTTC,CASSYSGTSSEQYF
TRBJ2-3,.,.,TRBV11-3,TGTGCCAGCAGCTTATCGTTTTCAGGCGATACGCAGTATTTT,CASSLSFSGDTQYF